This T cell receptor beta chain was sequenced during a study of human T cells and chemical hapten exposure. Study-wide context: Variability of per-sample TCR yields stemmed mainly from small differences in pooled library volume.

Original data processing: Individual samples carried between about 23,224 and 690,600 TCRs, with around 96,000 as the median. TCRdb used MiXCR to reprocess the RACE reads, holding one entry per CDR3 protein. TCRdb, not the original authors, processed these V and J calls. The sample gives 75,000 to 100,000 distinct CDR3 sequences, approximately 9% of which show up once; 2.9% is in the top ten. In its sample, this clonotype was seen once. Antigen specificity is unknown. Study conclusions and caveats: Sensitizing with DPC caused no change in TCRs above 1 in 1000 frequency.

The CDR3 length is 15 residues. The V end was cut by 2 bases, the J end by 1 base, with 11 bases between. From germline, CDR1 is MNHNS and CDR2 SASEGT. Time point: healthy volunteer bleed at 2 weeks. From whole blood left unfractionated, total RNA was extracted. The rearrangement links TRBV6-1 to TRBJ2-5; D not resolved. Specimen: whole blood. This TCR was sampled from a female donor in good health. Some clones in this sample may be carry-over from other donors' samples. The CDR3 region has the DNA TGTGCCAGCAGTGAACTGCTGGGAACCCAAGAGACCCAGTACTTC. Translation: CASSELLGTQETQYF.